This T cell receptor beta chain is drawn from a study of CD8+CD57+ T cells in acquired aplastic anemia. Genomic DNA templated the TCR beta VDJ and CDR3 profiling. TCRdb re-called the reads with MiXCR, one entry per CDR3 protein. Of hundreds of thousands of distinct CDR3 sequences in the sample, roughly 64% were seen once. Overall study findings and caveats: With respect to CD8+ Simpson's diversity, patients and controls did not differ significantly.

This clonotype was seen only once. Its antigen is unidentified. Germline CDR1 reads SGDLS; CDR2 reads YYNGEE. The CDR3 covers 17 residues. The V end was cut by 4 bases, the J end by 14 bases, with 31 bases between. The source material was sorted CD4+, CD8+, or CD8+CD57+ T cells (not recorded which) from PBMCs. This TCR came from a human donor in good health, serving as a control. The gene calls are TRBV9 and TRBJ1-3; perhaps TRBD1 as D (5 bases). CDR3 protein: CASSKTGTPASGNTVYF. The CDR3 DNA is TGTGCCAGCAGCAAAACCGGGACCCCGGCCTCTGGAAATACCGTATATTTT.